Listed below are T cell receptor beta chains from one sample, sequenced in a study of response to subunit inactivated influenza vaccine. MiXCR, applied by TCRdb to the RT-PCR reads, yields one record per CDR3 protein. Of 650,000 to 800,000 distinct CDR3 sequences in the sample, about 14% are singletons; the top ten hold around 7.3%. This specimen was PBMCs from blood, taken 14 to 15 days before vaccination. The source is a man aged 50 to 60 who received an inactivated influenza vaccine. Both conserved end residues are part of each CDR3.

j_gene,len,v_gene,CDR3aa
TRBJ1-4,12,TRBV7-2,CASSRQEGKLFF
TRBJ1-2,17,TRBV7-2,CASSRQTQGRLGYGYTF
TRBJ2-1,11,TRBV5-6,CASSKGQMKFF
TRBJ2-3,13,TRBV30,CAWSETSTDTQYF
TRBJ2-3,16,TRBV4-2,CASSQDKGGVSDTQYF
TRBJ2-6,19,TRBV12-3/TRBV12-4,CTFSLSGRGGPSGANVLTF
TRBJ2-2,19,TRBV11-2,CASRRPGGPLGANTGELFF
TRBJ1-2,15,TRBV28,CASSLSPGRAYGYTF
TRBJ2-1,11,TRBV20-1,CSARADNEQFF
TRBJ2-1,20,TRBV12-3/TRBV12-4,CASSFWGGLAGQVSYNEQFF